This TCR beta chain was captured by sequencing in a study of blood T cell repertoires in COVID-19. The length of the CDR3 is 14 residues. Germline CDR1 and CDR2: PRHDT and FYEKMQ (reference sequence). V gave up 5 bases and J gave up 3 bases, with 13 bases separating them. Data came from immunoSEQ multiplex PCR; TCRdb stores just in-frame clones and leaves some out. Altogether over 100,000 clones are present, about 91% being singletons, with the ten largest covering 4.2%. The TCR was taken from a man aged 18 to 30 with acute or convalescent COVID-19. Input material: peripheral blood. The chain links TRBV13 to TRBJ1-2, with unresolved D. The CDR3 here is CASSLRGQDYGYTF. DNA for the CDR3: TGTGCCAGCAGCCTACGAGGGCAGGACTATGGCTACACCTTC.